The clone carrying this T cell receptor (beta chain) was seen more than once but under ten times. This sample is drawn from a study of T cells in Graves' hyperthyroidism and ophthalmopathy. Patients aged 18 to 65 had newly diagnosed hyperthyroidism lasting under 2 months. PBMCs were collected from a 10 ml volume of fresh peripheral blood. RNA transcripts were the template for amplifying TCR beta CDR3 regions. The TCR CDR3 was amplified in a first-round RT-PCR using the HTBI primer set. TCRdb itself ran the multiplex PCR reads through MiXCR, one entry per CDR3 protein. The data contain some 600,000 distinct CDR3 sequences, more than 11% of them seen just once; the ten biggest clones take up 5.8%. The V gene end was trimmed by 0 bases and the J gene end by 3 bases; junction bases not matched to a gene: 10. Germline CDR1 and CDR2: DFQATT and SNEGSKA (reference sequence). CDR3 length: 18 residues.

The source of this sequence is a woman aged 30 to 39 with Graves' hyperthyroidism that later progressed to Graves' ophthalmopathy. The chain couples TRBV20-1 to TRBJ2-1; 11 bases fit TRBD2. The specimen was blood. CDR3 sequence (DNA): TGCAGTGCTAGAGAGCTCGCTAAGACTAGCGGGATCTACAATGAGCAGTTCTTC. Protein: CSARELAKTSGIYNEQFF.